A selection of T cell receptor beta chains follows, all from one sample in a study of breast tumors, draining lymph nodes, adjacent tissues. TCRdb analysed the multiplex PCR reads with MiXCR anew, one entry per CDR3 protein. Of about 100,000 distinct CDR3 sequences listed, about 20% are singletons. The sample consisted of axillary lymph node tissue. These receptor sequences come from a female donor with breast cancer. Some clones in this sample may be carry-over from other donors' samples. CDR3s leave out the opening cysteine and the closing phenylalanine or tryptophan.

v_call	j_call	cdr3_aa
TRBV29-1	TRBJ2-7	SITKGTYEQY
TRBV5-4	TRBJ2-6	ASRGTGGPGASVLT
TRBV19	TRBJ2-2	ASSISGSGELF
TRBV5-1	TRBJ2-7	ASSLGGPPGEQY
TRBV12-3/TRBV12-4	TRBJ1-2	ASSLNQGAGGYT
TRBV6-1	TRBJ2-7	ASEETSGAEQY
TRBV12-3/TRBV12-4	TRBJ2-1	VSTISGGGGNEQF
TRBV6-1	TRBJ1-2	ASSTGRTNYGYT
TRBV3-1	TRBJ2-3	ASSQAAGGDTQY
TRBV9	TRBJ2-2	ASSVTGPNTGELF
TRBV5-1	TRBJ2-3	ASSGTNTQY
TRBV9	TRBJ2-1	ASSDSGSYNEQF
TRBV28	TRBJ2-6	ASSPLGGIITGANVLT
TRBV9	TRBJ2-1	ASSVEEGQGLLNEQF
TRBV6-5	TRBJ2-2	ASSPRRAGTGELF
TRBV5-1	TRBJ2-2	ASSTGTGHTGELF
TRBV5-4	TRBJ1-6	ASSTQDSQFNSPLH
TRBV4-1	TRBJ1-5	ASSQGTGMVQPQH
TRBV9	TRBJ2-5	ASSVGEQETQY
TRBV6-5	TRBJ2-1	ASSYSGGRGEQF
TRBV20-1	TRBJ2-7	SANRDRGNYEQY
TRBV7-9	TRBJ1-4	ASSLAPAGEKLF
TRBV12-3/TRBV12-4	TRBJ2-7	ASGLTNTYEQY
TRBV5-1	TRBJ1-1	ASSPGGLRVNTEAF
TRBV11-2	TRBJ2-7	ASTPGRGAPYEQY
TRBV28	TRBJ2-1	ASSLLGPRAYNEQF
TRBV5-1	TRBJ2-1	ASSLVGRGRNEQF
TRBV30	TRBJ2-1	AWEGGLVNEQF
TRBV7-8	TRBJ2-5	ASSLVVAGEQETQY
TRBV20-1	TRBJ2-7	SAAGTSGTYEQY
TRBV12-3/TRBV12-4	TRBJ1-4	ASSPDNSNEKLF
TRBV20-1	TRBJ2-1	SARGGFGIGGPYNEQF
TRBV7-8	TRBJ2-5	ASSFDGFSGLETQY
TRBV6-6	TRBJ2-5	ASSYKGQKETQY
TRBV5-4	TRBJ2-7	ANSLGHSYEQY
TRBV18	TRBJ1-5	ASSVDSYQPQH
TRBV5-1	TRBJ2-3	ASRRGDNTDTQY
TRBV7-3	TRBJ2-2	ASSGPGGGLNTGELF
TRBV5-1	NA	ASSWRGQERNTEAF
TRBV20-1	TRBJ1-2	SASMGAGLVRGDGYT
TRBV27	TRBJ2-7	ASSLTGPYEQY
TRBV20-1	TRBJ2-7	SAEGASYEQY
TRBV6-2/TRBV6-3	TRBJ1-4	ASGQGPTNEKLF
TRBV30	TRBJ2-7	AWSPGLYEQY
TRBV28	TRBJ2-7	ASSLWTSGTYEQY
TRBV7-9	TRBJ1-2	ASSLARDGYT
TRBV10-3	TRBJ1-5	AVGGADANQPQH
TRBV28	TRBJ2-5	ASSLRVGEETQY
TRBV5-6	TRBJ2-7	ASSFSGGREQY
TRBV5-6	TRBJ1-6	ASSFSPDSSYNSPLH
TRBV7-3	TRBJ2-3	ASRPGLADTDTQY
TRBV4-1	TRBJ2-7	ASSQDLGTFRYYEQY
TRBV10-1	TRBJ2-1	ASSESSRANEQF
TRBV6-5	TRBJ1-2	ATINHSGRRSQGYT
TRBV30	TRBJ2-7	AWSVLNYEQY